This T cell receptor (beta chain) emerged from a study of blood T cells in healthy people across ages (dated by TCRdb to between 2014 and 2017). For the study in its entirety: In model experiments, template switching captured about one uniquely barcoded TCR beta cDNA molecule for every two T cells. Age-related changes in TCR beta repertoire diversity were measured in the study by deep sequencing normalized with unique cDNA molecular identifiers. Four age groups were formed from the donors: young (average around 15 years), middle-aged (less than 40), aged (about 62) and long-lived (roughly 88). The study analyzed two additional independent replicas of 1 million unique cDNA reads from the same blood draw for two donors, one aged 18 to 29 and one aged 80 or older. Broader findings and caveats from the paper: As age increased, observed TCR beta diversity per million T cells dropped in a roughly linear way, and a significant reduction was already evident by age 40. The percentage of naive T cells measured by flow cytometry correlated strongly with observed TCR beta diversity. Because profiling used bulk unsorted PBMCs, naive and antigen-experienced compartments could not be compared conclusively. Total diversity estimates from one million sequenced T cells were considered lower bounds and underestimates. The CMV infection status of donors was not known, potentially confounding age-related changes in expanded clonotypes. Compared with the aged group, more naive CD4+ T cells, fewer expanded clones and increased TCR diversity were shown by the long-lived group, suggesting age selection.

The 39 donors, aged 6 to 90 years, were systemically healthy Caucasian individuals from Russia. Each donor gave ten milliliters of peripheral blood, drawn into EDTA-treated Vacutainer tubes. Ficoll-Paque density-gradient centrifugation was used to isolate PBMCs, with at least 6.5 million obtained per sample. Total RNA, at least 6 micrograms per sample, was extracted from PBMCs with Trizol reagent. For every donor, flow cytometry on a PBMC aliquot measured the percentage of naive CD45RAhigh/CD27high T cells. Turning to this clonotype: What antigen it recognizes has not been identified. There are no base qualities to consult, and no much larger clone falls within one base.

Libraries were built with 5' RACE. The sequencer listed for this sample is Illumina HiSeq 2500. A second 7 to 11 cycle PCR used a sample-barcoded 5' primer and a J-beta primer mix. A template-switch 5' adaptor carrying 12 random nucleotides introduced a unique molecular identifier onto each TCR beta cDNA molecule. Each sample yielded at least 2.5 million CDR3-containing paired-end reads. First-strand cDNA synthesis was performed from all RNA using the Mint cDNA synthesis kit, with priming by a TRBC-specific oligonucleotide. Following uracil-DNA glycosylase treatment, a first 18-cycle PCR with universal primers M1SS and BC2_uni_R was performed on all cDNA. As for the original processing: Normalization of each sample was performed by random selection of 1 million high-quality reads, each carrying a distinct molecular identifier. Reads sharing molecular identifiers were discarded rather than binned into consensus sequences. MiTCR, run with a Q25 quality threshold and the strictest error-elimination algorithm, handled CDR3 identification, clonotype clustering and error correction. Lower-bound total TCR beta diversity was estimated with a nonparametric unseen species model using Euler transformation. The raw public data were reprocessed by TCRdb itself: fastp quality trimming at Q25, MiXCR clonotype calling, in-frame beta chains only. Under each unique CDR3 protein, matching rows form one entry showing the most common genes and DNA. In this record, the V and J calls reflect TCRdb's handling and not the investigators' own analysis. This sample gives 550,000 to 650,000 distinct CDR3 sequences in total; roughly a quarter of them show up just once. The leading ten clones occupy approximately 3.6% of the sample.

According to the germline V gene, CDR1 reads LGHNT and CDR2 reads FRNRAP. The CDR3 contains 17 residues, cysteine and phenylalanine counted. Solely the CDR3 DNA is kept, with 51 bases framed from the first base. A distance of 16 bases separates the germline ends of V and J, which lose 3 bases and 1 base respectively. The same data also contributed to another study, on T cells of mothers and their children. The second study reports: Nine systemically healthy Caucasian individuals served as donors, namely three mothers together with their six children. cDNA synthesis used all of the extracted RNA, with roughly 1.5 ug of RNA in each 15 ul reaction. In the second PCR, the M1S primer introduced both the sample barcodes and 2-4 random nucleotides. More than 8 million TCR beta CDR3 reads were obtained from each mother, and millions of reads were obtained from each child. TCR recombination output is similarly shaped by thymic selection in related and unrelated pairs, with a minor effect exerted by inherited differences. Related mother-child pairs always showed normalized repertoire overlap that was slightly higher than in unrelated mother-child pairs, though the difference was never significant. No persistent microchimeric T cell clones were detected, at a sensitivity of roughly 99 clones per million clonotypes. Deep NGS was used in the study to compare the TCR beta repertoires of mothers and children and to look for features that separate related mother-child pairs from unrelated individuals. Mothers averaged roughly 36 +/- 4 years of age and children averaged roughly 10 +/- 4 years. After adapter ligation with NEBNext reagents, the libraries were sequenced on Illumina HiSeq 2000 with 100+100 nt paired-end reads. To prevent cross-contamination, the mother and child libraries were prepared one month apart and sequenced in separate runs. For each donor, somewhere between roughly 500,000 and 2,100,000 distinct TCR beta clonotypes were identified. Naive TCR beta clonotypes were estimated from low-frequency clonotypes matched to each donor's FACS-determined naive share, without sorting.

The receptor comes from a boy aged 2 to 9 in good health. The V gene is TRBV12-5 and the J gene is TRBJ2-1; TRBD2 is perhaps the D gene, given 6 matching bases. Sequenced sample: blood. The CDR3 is CASGFALGGASYNEQFF. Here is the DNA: TGTGCTAGTGGTTTTGCCCTTGGAGGGGCATCCTACAATGAGCAGTTCTTC.